A single sample gave rise to the 8 T cell receptor beta chains below, sequenced in a study of blood T cells in healthy people across ages. Primers used in a second PCR of roughly 6 to 12 cycles were a sample-barcoded 5' primer and a J-beta primer mix. TCRdb called the 5' RACE reads again in MiXCR, with one record for every CDR3 protein. The sample yields 650,000 to 800,000 distinct CDR3 sequences, around two fifths seen once. The sample taken for sequencing was blood. The receptors here all came from a man in his sixties in good health.

The rearrangement links TRBV6-2 or TRBV6-3 to TRBJ2-7; weak D call: TRBD1 (6 bases). Germline CDR1 MNHEY, CDR2 SVGEGT. With 6 bases removed from V and 3 bases from J, the gap between germline ends came to 18 bases. The CDR3 runs to 15 residues. CDR3 region: CASSSPGQSNYEQYF. Here the CDR3 DNA reads TGTGCCAGCAGCTCACCCGGACAGAGCAACTACGAGCAGTACTTC.

CDR3 nucleotides: TGCAGTGCTAGGGGGGGACTGATAACTAGCACAGATACGCAGTATTTT. Translating gives CSARGGLITSTDTQYF. This sequence joins TRBV20-1 and TRBJ2-3, with a weak D call TRBD2 (6 bases). CDR1 is DFQATT, CDR2 SNEGSKA, per germline (reference sequence). The CDR3 sequence is 16 residues long. V lost 3 bases and J lost 0, with 16 bases in between.

V gene TRBV11-2 combines with J gene TRBJ1-5; D is unresolved. CDR1 and CDR2 (germline): SGHAT, FQNNGV. The V gene lost 1 base and the J gene lost 6 bases, with 13 bases spanning the gap. This CDR3 has 15 amino acids. The CDR3 protein is CASSLGVGLGQPQHF. Here the CDR3 DNA reads TGTGCCAGCAGCTTAGGTGTTGGGCTGGGTCAGCCCCAGCATTTT.

This clonotype was seen only a few times. The V gene is TRBV12-3 or TRBV12-4, the J gene TRBJ2-3; 10 bases align to TRBD1. This CDR3 is 15 amino acids long. Trimming removed 5 bases from V and 4 bases from J; junction bases left unmatched: 6. CDR3: CASSPGTGVPDTQYF. The CDR3 nucleotides are TGTGCCAGCAGTCCCGGGACAGGGGTTCCAGATACGCAGTATTTT.

The chain couples TRBV12-3 or TRBV12-4 to TRBJ2-1; TRBD1 matches at 9 bases. The better agreement between TRBJ2-7 and the DNA end casts doubt on the J call. This CDR3 contains 18 residues. The CDR3 loop is CASSLIVFRTGESPEQYF. In DNA, the CDR3 is TGTGCCAGCAGTTTGATAGTTTTTAGGACAGGGGAGTCTCCCGAGCAGTACTTC.

The chain links TRBV29-1 to TRBJ1-2; 7 bases agree with TRBD1. Trimming removed 7 bases from V and 2 bases from J; junction bases left unmatched: 7. In germline, CDR1 is SQVTM, CDR2 ANQGSEA. The CDR3 extends over 13 amino acids. The chain's CDR3 is CSDATGSNYGYTF. CDR3 DNA: TGCAGCGACGCGACAGGGTCGAACTATGGCTACACCTTC. Full variable domain (rest looked up from reference TRBV29-1 and TRBJ1-2): SAVISQKPSRDICQRGTSLTIQCQVDSQVTMMFWYRQQPGQSLTLIATANQGSEATYESGFVIDKFPISRPNLTFSTLTVSNMSPEDSSIYLCSDATGSNYGYTFGSGTRLTVV.

Note on this clonotype: Lacking the conserved final phenylalanine or tryptophan, this CDR3 likely reflects a read error. The rearrangement uses TRBV29-1 and TRBJ2-1; D might be TRBD1 (6 bases). Trimming removed 4 bases from V and 3 bases from J, with 10 bases in between. The length of the CDR3 is 13 residues. The germline V gene has CDR1 SQVTM and CDR2 ANQGSEA. This CDR3 is CSVARGHYNEQFL. The CDR3 nucleotides read TGCAGCGTTGCCAGGGGACACTACAATGAGCAGTTCCTC.

V gene TRBV3-1 combines with J gene TRBJ2-4, with 8 positions matching TRBD2. The J call may not be correct, given that the DNA end is closer to TRBJ2-7. The CDR3 contains 13 residues. CDR1 and CDR2 (germline): LGHDT, YNNKEL (reference sequence). The DNA of the CDR3 is TGTGCCAGCAGCGGGACTAGAAGTTACGAGCAGTACTTC. Translated, it gives CASSGTRSYEQYF.